A selection of T cell receptor beta chains follows, all from one sample in a study of T cells in tumors after PD-1 blockade. Profiling relied on immunoSEQ multiplex PCR, and the TCRdb table lists in-frame clones only, not all of them. The sample includes about 5,000 clones, approximately 80% of them seen just once. This material consisted of PBMCs, taken after anti-PD-1 therapy. The receptors come from a human donor with advanced basal cell or squamous cell carcinoma (not recorded which). CDR3s include the opening cysteine and the closing phenylalanine or tryptophan. A D gene is named only where the DNA matches it firmly. The listing skips clone size in some rows; elsewhere it reads once, few, many or a size class.

V,D,size,J,DNA,CDR3
TRBV2,.,.,TRBJ1-2,TGTGCCAGCAGTGATCACTATGGCTACACCTTC,CASSDHYGYTF
TRBV6-2/TRBV6-3,.,.,TRBJ1-1,TGTGCCAGCAGCTTATACCCTGGGGGGTCTCGGACTGAAGCTTTCTTT,CASSLYPGGSRTEAFF
TRBV6-6,.,.,TRBJ1-3,TGTGCCAGCAGCCGTGGAAACACCATATATTTT,CASSRGNTIYF
TRBV28,.,.,TRBJ1-2,TGTGCCAGCAGTTTCCGGGGACCCGGGGGCTACACCTTC,CASSFRGPGGYTF
TRBV30,.,.,TRBJ1-6,TGTGCCTGGAGTTTCCCCTCGACAGGTTATAATTCACCCCTCCACTTT,CAWSFPSTGYNSPLHF
TRBV5-4,.,.,TRBJ2-5,TGTGCCAGCAGCCCCGGACCGTTCCAAGAGACCCAGTACTTC,CASSPGPFQETQYF
TRBV9,.,.,TRBJ2-5,TGTGCCAGCAGCGTAAGGACAGAAGAGACCCAGTACTTC,CASSVRTEETQYF
TRBV25-1,TRBD1,few,TRBJ2-3,TGTGCCAGCAGGTCACAGGGGGATACGCAGTATTTT,CASRSQGDTQYF
TRBV6-6,.,.,TRBJ1-5,TGTGCCAGCAGTCCAGGGAGTAATCAGCCCCAGCATTTT,CASSPGSNQPQHF
TRBV6-2/TRBV6-3,.,.,TRBJ1-1,TGTGCCAGCAGTTCTTCAGAGGAATTCACTGAAGCTTTCTTT,CASSSSEEFTEAFF
TRBV27,TRBD1,.,TRBJ1-3,TGTGCCAGCAGTCTTGCAGGGGGCGCGAACACCATATATTTT,CASSLAGGANTIYF
TRBV19,TRBD1,medium-sized,TRBJ1-2,TGTGCCAGTAGTGCCGATGGACAGGGGGCGCGGGGCTACACCTTC,CASSADGQGARGYTF
TRBV28,.,.,TRBJ1-2,TGTGCCAGCCTCGAAGCCGGGACGACCTATGGCTACACCTTC,CASLEAGTTYGYTF
TRBV3-1/TRBV3-2,TRBD2,.,TRBJ2-1,TGTGCCAGCAGCCTGTTGGGCCCGACTAGCGGCAATGAGCAGTTCTTC,CASSLLGPTSGNEQFF
TRBV4-1,TRBD1,few,TRBJ1-2,TGCGCCAGCAGCCAAGATACCCAATCCGGGACAGTCTATGGCTACACCTTC,CASSQDTQSGTVYGYTF
TRBV19,.,.,TRBJ2-3,TGTGCCAGTAGTATAGATGCCGGGGGATATTCCACAGATACGCAGTATTTT,CASSIDAGGYSTDTQYF
TRBV5-1,.,.,TRBJ2-2,TGCGCCAGCAGCTTGGCATCCGGGGAGCTGTTTTTT,CASSLASGELFF
TRBV12-3/TRBV12-4,.,.,TRBJ1-5,TGTGCCAGCAGTCAGGGATTCCGTCAGCCCCAGCATTTT,CASSQGFRQPQHF
TRBV12-5,TRBD1,.,TRBJ2-2,TGTGCTAGTGGTTTGCAAACCGGGACAGGGAACACCGGGGAGCTGTTTTTT,CASGLQTGTGNTGELFF
TRBV24-1,.,.,TRBJ1-5,TGTGCCACCAGTGATACCCCGGGAGGGTCCAATCAGCCCCAGCATTTT,CATSDTPGGSNQPQHF
TRBV14,.,.,TRBJ1-3,TGTGCCAGCAGCCAATCGGGGCTCGGAAACACCATATATTTT,CASSQSGLGNTIYF
TRBV29-1,.,.,TRBJ2-6,TGCAGCGTTACCCTCCCCTCTGGGGCCAACGTCCTGACTTTC,CSVTLPSGANVLTF